This passage covers 15 T cell receptor beta chains from one sample sequenced in a study of follicular helper T cells after annual influenza vaccination. The time point denotes: 2014-2015 season, 7 days after vaccination. Clones were sequenced by immunoSEQ multiplex PCR, and TCRdb holds only the in-frame ones, with some missing. The top ten clones hold around 0.37% of a sample with nearly 10,000 clones, 83% of them seen once. The sample in question was CXCR5- memory CD4+ T cells sorted from blood, obtained 7 days after influenza vaccination. The receptor source for this set is an adult who received the influenza vaccine.

J is TRBJ2-7 and V is TRBV6-1; possible D gene TRBD1, 6 bases. V lost 7 bases to trimming and J lost 5 bases, with 21 bases between them. This CDR3 has 15 residues. Germline CDR1 and CDR2: MNHNS and SASEGT. The CDR3 sequence: CASIGGVSPSDEQYF. CDR3 DNA: TGTGCCAGCATTGGGGGCGTATCCCCTTCCGACGAGCAGTACTTC.

The rearrangement joins TRBV20-1 to TRBJ2-3; no firm D call. V lost 3 bases to trimming and J lost 4 bases, with 2 bases between them. Germline V gives CDR1 DFQATT, CDR2 SNEGSKA (reference sequence). The CDR3 runs 10 residues. This CDR3 is CSASADTQYF. The CDR3 region has the DNA TGCAGTGCTAGTGCAGATACGCAGTATTTT.

The rearrangement links TRBV6-5 to TRBJ2-3; 7 bases agree with TRBD1. CDR1 is MNHEY, CDR2 SVGAGI, per germline. CDR3 length: 15 residues. V shed 7 bases, J shed 0 bases, and the junction held 7 bases outside the gene matches. CDR3 amino acids: CASNSGTASTDTQYF. CDR3 coding DNA: TGTGCCAGCAATTCCGGGACAGCTAGCACAGATACGCAGTATTTT.

The chain is built from TRBV6-5 and TRBJ1-2, with a weak D call TRBD1 (6 bases). This CDR3 has 11 residues. Looked up from germline, CDR1 is MNHEY and CDR2 is SVGAGI. Trimming took 3 bases from V and 8 from J, leaving 7 bases between them. CDR3 protein: CASSYQGGYTF. In DNA form, the CDR3 reads TGTGCCAGCAGTTATCAGGGGGGCTACACCTTC.

The CDR3 bases are TGTGCCAGCAGTGACGGGGGGGGCAGCCCGGGCGATGAGCAGTTCTTC. It yields the protein CASSDGGGSPGDEQFF. The chain is built from TRBV6-4 and TRBJ2-1, with D perhaps matching TRBD2 (7 bases). Germline V gene lookup returns CDR1 MRHNA and CDR2 SNTAGT. CDR3 length: 16 residues. The germline V and J ends were trimmed by 2 bases and 8 bases, with 19 bases remaining between them.

The V call is TRBV5-1, the J call TRBJ2-7, with D possibly called TRBD1 or TRBD2 (5 bases each). There are 17 residues in the CDR3. The V gene lost 1 base and the J gene lost 7 bases, with 24 bases spanning the gap. CDR1 is SGHRS and CDR2 is YFSETQ in the germline V gene. The CDR3 DNA reads as TGCGCCAGCAGCTTGCTTCCGGCCGGGACCTCCATGGGAGAGCAGTACTTC. It is translated as CASSLLPAGTSMGEQYF.

This chain joins TRBV6-5 and TRBJ2-2, with a weak D call TRBD1 (6 bases). The germline CDR1 and CDR2 sequences are MNHEY and SVGAGI. The CDR3 totals 15 residues. Trimming removed 6 bases from V and 1 base from J, with 12 bases in between. The CDR3 here is CASSRGGRNTGELFF. CDR3 coding DNA: TGTGCCAGCAGCCGAGGGGGACGGAACACCGGGGAGCTGTTTTTT.

Worth noting for this clone: The same CDR3 is also encoded by other DNA sequences in this sample. The chain uses TRBV19 and TRBJ2-2; 9 positions agree with TRBD2. Unmatched junction bases numbered 18, after V lost 4 bases and J lost 3 bases. The length of the CDR3 is 20 residues. The germline gives CDR1 LNHDA, CDR2 SQIVND (reference sequence). The DNA of the CDR3 is TGTGCCAGTAGTAGCCAGCGAGGTGGGCGGGGGGGCCCCCACACCGGGGAGCTGTTTTTT. It yields the protein CASSSQRGGRGGPHTGELFF.

The genes are TRBV5-4 and TRBJ2-1; TRBD2 agrees at 9 bases. Looked up from germline, CDR1 is SGHNT and CDR2 is YYREEE (reference sequence). V lost 7 bases to trimming and J lost 6 bases; unmatched junction nucleotides: 5. The CDR3 contains 13 residues. CDR3 in DNA: TGTGCCAGCCGGCGGGGGGGCAGCAATGAGCAGTTCTTC. Translating gives CASRRGGSNEQFF.

The rearrangement joins TRBV2 to TRBJ1-2; no definite D call. Germline V lookup: CDR1 SNHLY, CDR2 FYNNEI. V dropped 1 base and J dropped 7 bases, with 13 bases sitting between them. The CDR3 runs 14 residues. In nucleotides, the CDR3 is TGTGCCAGCAGTGAAGGGGTCATGGGTCCTGGCTACACCTTC. It translates to CASSEGVMGPGYTF.

This chain connects TRBV6-5 to TRBJ2-7; D is possibly TRBD2 (6 bases). This CDR3 comprises 13 residues. V was pared by 8 bases and J by 4 bases, with 15 bases between. Germline V gives CDR1 MNHEY, CDR2 SVGAGI. The CDR3 protein is CASRGTVGYEQYF. CDR3 coding DNA: TGTGCCAGCCGGGGGACTGTCGGTTACGAGCAGTACTTC.

The chain uses TRBV28 and TRBJ1-5; D uncertain. The CDR3 is 13 amino acids. Germline lookup yields CDR1 MDHEN and CDR2 SYDVKM. The V end was cut by 3 bases, the J end by 7 bases, with 10 bases between. The DNA of the CDR3 is TGTGCCAGCAGTTTTTCTGTCAGCCAGCCCCAGCATTTT. Amino acid sequence: CASSFSVSQPQHF.

The chain is built from TRBV5-6 and TRBJ2-1; no clear D gene. Trimming removed 0 bases from V and 2 bases from J, with 9 bases in between. In germline, CDR1 is SGHDT, CDR2 YYEEEE. The CDR3 spans 15 residues. This chain's CDR3 is CASSLVELAYNEQFF. Here the CDR3 DNA reads TGTGCCAGCAGCTTGGTCGAATTGGCCTACAATGAGCAGTTCTTC.

The chain couples TRBV5-6 to TRBJ2-3, with TRBD2 identical over 8 bases. Trimming at V came to 3 bases and at J to 1 base, leaving 1 base not matched to a gene. The CDR3 extends over 14 amino acids. The germline gives CDR1 SGHDT, CDR2 YYEEEE. CDR3 DNA: TGTGCCAGCAGCTATAGCGGGGGCACAGATACGCAGTATTTT. It codes for CASSYSGGTDTQYF.

The rearrangement uses TRBV7-8 and TRBJ1-5, with D possibly TRBD1 on 6 matching bases. V lost 2 bases to trimming and J lost 7 bases, with 15 bases between them. Germline V gene sequence: CDR1 SGHVS, CDR2 FQNEAQ. The CDR3 is 15 residues long. The CDR3 loop reads CASSLWGRGGQPQHF. The DNA of the CDR3 is TGTGCCAGCAGCTTATGGGGCAGGGGAGGCCAGCCCCAGCATTTT.